This TCR beta chain was sequenced in a study of shared clonotypes between healthy human individuals. Looking at the study overall: Three CD4 naive, three CD4 memory, two CD8 naive and one CD8 memory plate were used per donor.

TCRdb's table, derived via immunoSEQ multiplex PCR, lists solely in-frame clones and lacks some. The sample consists of over 950,000 clones, approximately 80% of them appearing once. Note on this clone: What it binds is unknown.

Study-wide points: The study sampled only blood, and tissue repertoires likely differ.

This CDR3 spans 15 amino acids. From germline, CDR1 is MNHNS and CDR2 SASEGT. With 0 bases removed from V and 3 bases from J, the gap between germline ends came to 12 bases. Subsets obtained from CD4+ cells comprised CD45RA+ naive and CD45RA-negative memory cells. The source is a man aged 18 to 30 in good health. Some clones in this sample may be carry-over from other donors' samples. Sequencing was carried out using memory CD4+ T cells from PBMCs. Stated subset: CD45RA-negative fraction. This chain joins TRBV6-1 and TRBJ2-7; D possibly corresponds to TRBD2 (5 bases). The CDR3 DNA sequence: TGTGCCAGCAGTGAAGCAGGCGGGCCGATCTACGAGCAGTACTTC. Residues: CASSEAGGPIYEQYF.